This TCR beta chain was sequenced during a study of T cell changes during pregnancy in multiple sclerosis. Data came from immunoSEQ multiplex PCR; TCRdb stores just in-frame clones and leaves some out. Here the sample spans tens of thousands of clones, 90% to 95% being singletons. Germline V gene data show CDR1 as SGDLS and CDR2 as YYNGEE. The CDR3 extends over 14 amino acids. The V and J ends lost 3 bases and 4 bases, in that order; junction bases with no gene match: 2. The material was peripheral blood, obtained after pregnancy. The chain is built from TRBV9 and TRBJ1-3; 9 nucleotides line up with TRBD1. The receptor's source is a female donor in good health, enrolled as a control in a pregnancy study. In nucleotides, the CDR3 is TGTGCCAGCAGCGGGGACAGGGTCGGAAACACCATATATTTT. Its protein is CASSGDRVGNTIYF.